This TCR beta chain appears in the sequencing data of a study of T cells in localized non-small cell lung cancer. This CDR3 region has 14 residues. Germline CDR1 MGHRA, CDR2 YSYEKL. The V gene end was trimmed by 0 bases and the J gene end by 5 bases; junction bases not matched to a gene: 2. As to this clone: The antigen remains undetermined.

TCRdb's table, derived via immunoSEQ multiplex PCR, lists solely in-frame clones and lacks some. Altogether some 85,000 clones are present, around 81% being singletons, with the ten largest covering roughly a fifth. Study-wide points: When the top 100 tumor clones were examined, a median approximately 59 of them also appeared in the adjacent lung, which was paired and uninvolved. Increased T cell density in blood showed an association with longer overall survival. It was uninvolved adjacent lung that showed the highest T cell clonality, exceeding tumor. One tumor region alone was sequenced, and heterogeneity therefore remains possible.

Sequenced here: PBMCs, sampled before any cancer treatment. The chain combines TRBV4-1 with TRBJ1-2; 8 positions match TRBD1. The source of this sequence is a man aged 35 to 69 with stage II squamous cell lung carcinoma. CDR3 DNA sequence: TGCGCCAGCAGCCAAGAGGACAGGGCGTATGGCTACACCTTC. Its protein product is CASSQEDRAYGYTF.